The text below deals with one T cell receptor (beta chain). The sample comes from a study of blood T cell repertoires in COVID-19. Between the trimmed V and J ends, which lost 4 bases and 3 bases, there was a span of 14 bases. The CDR3 extends over 15 amino acids. Per germline, CDR1 KGHSH and CDR2 LQKENI. The method was immunoSEQ multiplex PCR; TCRdb's version includes in-frame clones alone and lacks a portion of them. This table has approximately 250,000 clones, about 87% appearing once. The source is a human donor in a cohort sampled during active COVID-19. The chain uses TRBV18 and TRBJ2-3, with D possibly matching TRBD1 (6 bases). The specimen sequenced was peripheral blood. CDR3 in DNA: TGTGCCAGCTCACGTTCCAGGGGTGAGACAGATACGCAGTATTTT. This codes for CASSRSRGETDTQYF.